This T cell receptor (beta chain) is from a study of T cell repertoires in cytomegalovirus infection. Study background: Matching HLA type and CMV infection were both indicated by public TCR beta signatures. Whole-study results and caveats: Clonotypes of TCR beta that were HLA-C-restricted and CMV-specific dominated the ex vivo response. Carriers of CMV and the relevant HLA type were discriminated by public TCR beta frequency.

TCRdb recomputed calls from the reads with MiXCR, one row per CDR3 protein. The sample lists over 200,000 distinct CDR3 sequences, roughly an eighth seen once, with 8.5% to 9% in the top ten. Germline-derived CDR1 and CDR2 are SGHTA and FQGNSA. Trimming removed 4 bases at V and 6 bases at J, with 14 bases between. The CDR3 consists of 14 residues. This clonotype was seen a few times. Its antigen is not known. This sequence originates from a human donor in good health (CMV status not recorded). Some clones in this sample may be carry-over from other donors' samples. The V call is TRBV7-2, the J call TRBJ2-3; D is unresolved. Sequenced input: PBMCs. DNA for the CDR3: TGTGCCAGCAGCTCCGCCGACCTGAGGGATACGCAGTATTTT. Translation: CASSSADLRDTQYF.